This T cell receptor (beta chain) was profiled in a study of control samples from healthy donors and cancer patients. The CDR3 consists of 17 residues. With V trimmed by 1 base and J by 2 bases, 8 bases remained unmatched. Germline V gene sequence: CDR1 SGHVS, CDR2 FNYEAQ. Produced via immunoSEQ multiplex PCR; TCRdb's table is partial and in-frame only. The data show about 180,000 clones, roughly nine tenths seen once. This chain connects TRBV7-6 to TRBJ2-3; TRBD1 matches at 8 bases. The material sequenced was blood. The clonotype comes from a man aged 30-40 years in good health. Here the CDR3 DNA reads TGTGCCAGCAGCTTAGTAGCACAGGGGGGTTCCACAGATACGCAGTATTTT. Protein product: CASSLVAQGGSTDTQYF.